The rows below give T cell receptor beta chains drawn from one sample of a study of cytomegalovirus exposure and HLA in healthy donors. Method: immunoSEQ multiplex PCR; TCRdb's copy keeps in-frame clones and lacks some. Its table records around 140,000 clones. The sample consisted of PBMCs. These receptor sequences come from a male donor in good health and CMV-seronegative. Each CDR3 is given without its conserved first and last residue. D genes are given only for firm matches.

v_gene	d_gene	j_gene	CDR3aa
TRBV11-2	.	TRBJ2-6	ASSFFSGANVLT
TRBV28	.	TRBJ2-5	ASTPAGVETQY
TRBV19	TRBD2	TRBJ2-2	ASSILGLAGVVANTGELF
TRBV30	TRBD1	TRBJ2-7	AWGDRVLEQY
TRBV9	.	TRBJ2-7	ASSPHGGEMGNEQY
TRBV7-2	TRBD1	TRBJ1-6	ASSLGYRGRASPLH
TRBV7-3	.	TRBJ2-5	ASSLSGEETQY
TRBV7-8	TRBD1	TRBJ1-2	ASSLAGQSNYGYT
TRBV4-3	TRBD1	TRBJ1-2	ASSQGGQGGYGYT
TRBV7-8	.	TRBJ1-3	ASSPRVASSGNTIY
TRBV7-3	TRBD1	TRBJ1-1	ASRSSGGGTEAF
TRBV7-2	.	TRBJ1-2	ASTPQAPRTYGYT
TRBV6-5	.	TRBJ1-1	ASSYARLMNTEAF
TRBV30	.	TRBJ2-2	AVRVILTGELF
TRBV15	.	TRBJ2-7	ATSRGPFGVYEQY
TRBV28	.	TRBJ1-1	ASSPQAF
TRBV5-1	TRBD2	.	ASSAGGAYEQY
TRBV4-2	.	TRBJ2-3	ASSQGLRVTSTDTQY
TRBV6-1	.	TRBJ1-2	ASSDLTGSYGYT
TRBV18	TRBD1	TRBJ1-1	ASSPPGTGTNTEAF
TRBV15	TRBD1	TRBJ1-5	ATELIPTGERTNQPQH
TRBV9	.	TRBJ1-5	ASSVAGRAGQPQH
TRBV5-8	TRBD1	TRBJ2-5	ASSLGQGAFKTQY
TRBV27	.	TRBJ2-7	ASSLAPGLLNYEQY
TRBV5-1	.	TRBJ1-1	ASSLGGIVAEAF
TRBV4-1	.	TRBJ2-5	ASSLQGNSGTQY
TRBV13	.	TRBJ1-2	ASSLGARIDLNYGYT
TRBV6-5	.	TRBJ2-3	ASRKAPMDTQY
TRBV27	.	TRBJ2-3	ASSEGSGVGTQY
TRBV28	TRBD2	TRBJ2-2	ASSFRLSGGPGELF
TRBV19	.	TRBJ1-6	ASSIDRLAYNSPLH
TRBV7-8	TRBD2	TRBJ2-7	ASSPTSGTVIKTYEQY
TRBV7-3	TRBD1	TRBJ2-6	ASSSGQHSGANVLT
TRBV18	.	TRBJ1-2	ASSPPIMDEAGLRYGYT
TRBV19	.	TRBJ1-1	ASSINRMGGTNTEAF
TRBV5-4	TRBD1	TRBJ1-2	ASSFDRGLYGYT
TRBV7-9	.	TRBJ1-4	ASSLDNPTNEKLF
TRBV7-9	.	TRBJ1-3	ASSLVGGENTIY
TRBV6-5	TRBD1	TRBJ1-2	ASSRSGGVEGNT
TRBV10-3	.	TRBJ2-7	ATNPLQQGSTYEQY
TRBV7-6	TRBD2	TRBJ2-1	ASSLSPSGSSVNEQF
TRBV6-1	.	TRBJ1-4	ASSGSREMSEKLF
TRBV19	.	TRBJ1-1	ASSRNSGVSTEAF
TRBV6-5	.	TRBJ2-1	ASSYSRGNEQF
TRBV25-1	.	TRBJ1-2	ASSRYQGEYGYT